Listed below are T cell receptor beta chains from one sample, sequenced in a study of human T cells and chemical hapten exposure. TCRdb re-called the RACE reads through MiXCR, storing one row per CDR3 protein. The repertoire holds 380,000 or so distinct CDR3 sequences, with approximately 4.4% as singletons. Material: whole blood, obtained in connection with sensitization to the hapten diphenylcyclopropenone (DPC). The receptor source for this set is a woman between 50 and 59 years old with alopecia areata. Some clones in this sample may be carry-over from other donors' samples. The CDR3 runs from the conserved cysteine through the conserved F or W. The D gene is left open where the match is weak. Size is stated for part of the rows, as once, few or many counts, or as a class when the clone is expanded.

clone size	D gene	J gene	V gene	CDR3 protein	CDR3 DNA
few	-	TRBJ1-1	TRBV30	CAWSVQRNTEAFF	TGTGCCTGGAGTGTACAGAGAAACACTGAAGCTTTCTTT
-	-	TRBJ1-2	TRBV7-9	CASSFADTGYTF	TGTGCCAGCAGCTTTGCGGACACAGGCTACACCTTC
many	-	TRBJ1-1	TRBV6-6	CASSLGVMNTEAFF	TGTGCCAGCAGCTTGGGAGTTATGAACACTGAAGCTTTCTTT
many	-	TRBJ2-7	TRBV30	CAWSPGGRGEQYF	TGTGCCTGGAGCCCGGGCGGACGCGGAGAGCAGTACTTC
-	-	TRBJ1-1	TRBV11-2	CASSLGAGDTEAFF	TGTGCCAGCAGCTTAGGAGCCGGGGACACTGAAGCTTTCTTT
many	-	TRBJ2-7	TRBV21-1	CASSEPLNEQYF	TGTGCCAGCAGCGAGCCCCTAAACGAGCAGTACTTC
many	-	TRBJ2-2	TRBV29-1	CSASGLQVNTGELFF	TGCAGCGCCTCCGGACTACAGGTCAACACCGGGGAGCTGTTTTTT
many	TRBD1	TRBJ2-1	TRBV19	CASSSGTVYNEQFF	TGTGCCAGTAGTAGTGGGACAGTTTACAATGAGCAGTTCTTC
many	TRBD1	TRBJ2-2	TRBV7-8	CASSFRTGYTGELFF	TGTGCCAGCAGTTTCCGGACAGGTTACACCGGGGAGCTGTTTTTT
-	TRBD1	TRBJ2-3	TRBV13	CASSSEDRGRTDTQYF	TGTGCCAGCAGCTCGGAAGACAGGGGGCGCACAGATACGCAGTATTTT
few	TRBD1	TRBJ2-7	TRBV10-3	CAISPGQGSYEQYF	TGTGCCATCAGTCCGGGACAGGGATCCTACGAGCAGTACTTC
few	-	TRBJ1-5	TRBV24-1	CATSDIQSNQPQHF	TGTGCCACCAGTGACATACAGAGCAATCAGCCCCAGCATTTT
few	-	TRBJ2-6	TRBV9	CASSAGGTARSGANVLTF	TGTGCCAGCAGCGCTGGGGGGACAGCCCGGTCTGGGGCCAACGTCCTGACTTTC
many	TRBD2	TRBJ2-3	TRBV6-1	CASSARLAGADTQYF	TGTGCCAGCAGTGCCCGACTAGCGGGGGCAGATACGCAGTATTTT
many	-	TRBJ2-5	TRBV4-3	CASSQDPGGVAQYF	TGCGCCAGCAGCCAAGATCCAGGGGGGGTGGCCCAGTACTTC
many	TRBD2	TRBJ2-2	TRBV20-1	CSARNQRGTGELFF	TGCAGTGCTAGGAACCAGCGGGGCACCGGGGAGCTGTTTTTT
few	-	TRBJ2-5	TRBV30	CAWSVLVGQETQYF	TGTGCCTGGAGTGTACTAGTGGGTCAAGAGACCCAGTACTTC
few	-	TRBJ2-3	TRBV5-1	CASSLVRRASTDTQYF	TGCGCCAGCAGCTTGGTTCGGAGGGCTAGCACAGATACGCAGTATTTT
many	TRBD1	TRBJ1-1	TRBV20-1	CSATLPGGAGRTAEAFF	TGCAGTGCTACACTCCCAGGGGGCGCAGGGAGGACCGCTGAAGCTTTCTTT
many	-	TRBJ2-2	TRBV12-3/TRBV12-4	CASSLRLASGTGELFF	TGTGCCAGCAGTCTCCGACTGGCGTCGGGCACCGGGGAGCTGTTTTTT
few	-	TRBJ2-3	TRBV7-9	CASSFYRSDTQYF	TGTGCCAGCAGCTTTTACAGGTCCGATACGCAGTATTTT
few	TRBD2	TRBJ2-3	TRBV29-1	CSVRTSGTDTQYF	TGCAGCGTACGGACTAGCGGCACAGATACGCAGTATTTT
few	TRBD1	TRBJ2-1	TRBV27	CASSFETGGYNEQFF	TGTGCCAGCAGTTTCGAAACAGGGGGTTACAATGAGCAGTTCTTC
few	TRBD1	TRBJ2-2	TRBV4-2	CASSQSTGLDTGELFF	TGTGCCAGCAGCCAATCGACAGGGTTGGACACCGGGGAGCTGTTTTTT
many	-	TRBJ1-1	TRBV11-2	CASSLSAGMDTEAFF	TGTGCCAGCAGCTTATCGGCAGGGATGGACACTGAAGCTTTCTTT
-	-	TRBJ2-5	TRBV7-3	CASAPGRGGGETQYF	TGTGCCAGCGCCCCGGGCAGGGGAGGGGGCGAGACCCAGTACTTC
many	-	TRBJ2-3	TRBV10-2	CASNGGTDTQYF	TGCGCCAGCAATGGGGGCACAGATACGCAGTATTTT
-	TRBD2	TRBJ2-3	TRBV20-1	CSARIGLAGYSTDTQYF	TGCAGTGCTAGAATCGGACTAGCGGGATACAGCACAGATACGCAGTATTTT
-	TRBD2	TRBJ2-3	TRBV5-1	CASRLTSGRTDTQYF	TGCGCCAGCAGGTTGACTAGCGGGCGCACAGATACGCAGTATTTT
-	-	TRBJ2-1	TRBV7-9	CASSRSGHNEQFF	TGTGCCAGCAGTAGGTCCGGGCACAATGAGCAGTTCTTC
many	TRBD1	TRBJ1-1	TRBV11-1	CASSHPQGAGTEAFF	TGTGCCAGCAGCCACCCACAGGGGGCGGGCACTGAAGCTTTCTTT
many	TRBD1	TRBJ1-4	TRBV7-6	CASSPMGGQGYEKLFF	TGTGCCAGCAGCCCGATGGGGGGACAGGGTTATGAAAAACTGTTTTTT